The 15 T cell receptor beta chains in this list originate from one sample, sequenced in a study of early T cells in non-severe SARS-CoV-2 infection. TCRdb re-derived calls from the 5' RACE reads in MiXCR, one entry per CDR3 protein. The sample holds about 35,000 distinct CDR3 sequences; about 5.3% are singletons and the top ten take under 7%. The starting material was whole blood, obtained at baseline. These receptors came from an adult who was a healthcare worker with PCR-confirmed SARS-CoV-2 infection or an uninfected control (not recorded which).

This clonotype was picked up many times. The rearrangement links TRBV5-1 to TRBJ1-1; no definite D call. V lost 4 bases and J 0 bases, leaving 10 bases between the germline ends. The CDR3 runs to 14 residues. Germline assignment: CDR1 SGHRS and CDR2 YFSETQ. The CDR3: CASSPGTLNTEAFF. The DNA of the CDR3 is TGCGCCAGCAGCCCTGGAACATTGAACACTGAAGCTTTCTTT.

The CDR3 protein is CASSRWSVGAYNEQFF. The CDR3 region has the DNA TGTGCCAGCAGTCGCTGGTCGGTTGGAGCCTACAATGAGCAGTTCTTC. The chain carries TRBV6-2 or TRBV6-3 and TRBJ2-1; D not resolved. Germline CDR1 MNHEY, CDR2 SVGEGT. The V end lost 5 bases, the J end lost 2 bases, and 16 bases lay between the germline ends. The CDR3 sequence is 16 residues long.

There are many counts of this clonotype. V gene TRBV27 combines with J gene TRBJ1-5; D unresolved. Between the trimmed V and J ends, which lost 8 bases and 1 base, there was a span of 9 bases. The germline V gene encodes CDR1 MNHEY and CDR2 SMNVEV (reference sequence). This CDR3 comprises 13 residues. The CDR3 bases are TGTGCCAGCCGCGCGGGGAGCAATCAGCCCCAGCATTTT. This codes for CASRAGSNQPQHF.

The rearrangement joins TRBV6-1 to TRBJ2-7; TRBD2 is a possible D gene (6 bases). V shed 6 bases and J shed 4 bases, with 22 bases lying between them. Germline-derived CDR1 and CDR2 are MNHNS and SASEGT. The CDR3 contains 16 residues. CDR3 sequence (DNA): TGTGCCAGCAGCCCCACCGGGGCTAGCGCGCCATACGAGCAGTACGTC. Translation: CASSPTGASAPYEQYV.

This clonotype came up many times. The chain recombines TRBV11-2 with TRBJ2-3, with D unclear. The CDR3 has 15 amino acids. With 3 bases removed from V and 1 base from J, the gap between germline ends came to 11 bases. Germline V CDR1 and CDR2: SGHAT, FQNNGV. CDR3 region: CASSFGKRGTDTQYF. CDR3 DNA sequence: TGTGCCAGCAGCTTTGGGAAACGGGGCACAGATACGCAGTATTTT.

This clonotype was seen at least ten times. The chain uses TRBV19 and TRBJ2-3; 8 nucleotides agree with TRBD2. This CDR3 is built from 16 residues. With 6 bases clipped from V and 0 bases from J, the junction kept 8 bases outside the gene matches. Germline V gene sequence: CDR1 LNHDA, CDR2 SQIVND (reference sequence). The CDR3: CASSSRGGISTDTQYF. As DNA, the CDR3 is TGTGCCAGTAGCTCCCGGGGGGGCATCAGCACAGATACGCAGTATTTT.

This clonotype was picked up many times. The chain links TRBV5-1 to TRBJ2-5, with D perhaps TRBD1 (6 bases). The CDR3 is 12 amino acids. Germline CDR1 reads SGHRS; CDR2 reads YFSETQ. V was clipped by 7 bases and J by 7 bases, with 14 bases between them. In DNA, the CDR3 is TGCGCCAGCCATACCCCACAGGGGACCCAGTACTTC. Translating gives CASHTPQGTQYF.

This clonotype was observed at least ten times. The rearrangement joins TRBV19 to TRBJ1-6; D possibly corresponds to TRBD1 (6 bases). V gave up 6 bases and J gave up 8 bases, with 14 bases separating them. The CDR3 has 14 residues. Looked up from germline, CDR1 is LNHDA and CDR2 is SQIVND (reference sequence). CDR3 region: CASSTGRQDSPLHF. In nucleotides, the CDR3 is TGTGCCAGTAGCACGGGACGACAGGATTCACCCCTCCACTTT.

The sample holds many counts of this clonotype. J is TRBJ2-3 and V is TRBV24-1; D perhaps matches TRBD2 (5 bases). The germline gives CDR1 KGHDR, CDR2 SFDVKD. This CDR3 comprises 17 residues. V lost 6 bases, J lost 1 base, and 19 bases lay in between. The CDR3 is CATSTAGRHGGTDTQYF. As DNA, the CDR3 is TGTGCCACCAGTACCGCGGGCAGACATGGGGGCACAGATACGCAGTATTTT.

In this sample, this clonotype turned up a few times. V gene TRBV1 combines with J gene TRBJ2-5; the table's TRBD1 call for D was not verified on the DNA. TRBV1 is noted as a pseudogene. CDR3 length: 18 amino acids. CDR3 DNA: TGCACCAGCAGCCAAGACCCCCGTCGACGGAGGACTCAAGAGACCCAGTACTTC. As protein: CTSSQDPRRRRTQETQYF.

This CDR3 reads CASSNTGGSPLHF. The CDR3 DNA sequence: TGTGCCAGCAGTAACACGGGGGGATCACCCCTCCACTTT. V and J are TRBV27 and TRBJ1-6, with TRBD1 as a possible D gene (5 bases). Germline CDR1 and CDR2: MNHEY and SMNVEV (reference sequence). Trimming took off 5 bases at V and 10 bases at J, with 12 bases between the two ends. The CDR3 totals 13 residues.

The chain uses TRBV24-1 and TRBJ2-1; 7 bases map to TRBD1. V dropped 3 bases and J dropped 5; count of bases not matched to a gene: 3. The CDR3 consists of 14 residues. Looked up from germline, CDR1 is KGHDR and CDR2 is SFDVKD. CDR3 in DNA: TGTGCCACCAGTGATGACAGGGTCCACAATGAGCAGTTCTTC. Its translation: CATSDDRVHNEQFF.

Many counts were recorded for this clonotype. The CDR3 sequence is CSATSRGTSGYNEQFF. The CDR3 DNA follows: TGCAGTGCCACCTCCCGCGGGACTAGCGGCTACAATGAGCAGTTCTTC. The V gene is TRBV20-1, the J gene TRBJ2-1, with 11 positions matching TRBD2. Germline CDR1 is DFQATT and CDR2 is SNEGSKA (reference sequence). The ends lost 6 bases at V and 3 bases at J; junction bases unmatched: 10. The CDR3 is made up of 16 amino acids.

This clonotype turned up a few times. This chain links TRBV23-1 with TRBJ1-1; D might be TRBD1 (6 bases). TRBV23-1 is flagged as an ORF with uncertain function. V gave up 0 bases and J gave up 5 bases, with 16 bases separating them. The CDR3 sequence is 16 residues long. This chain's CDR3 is CASSQSTTGFGTEAFF. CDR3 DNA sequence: TGCGCCAGCAGTCAATCAACGACAGGCTTCGGAACTGAAGCTTTCTTT.

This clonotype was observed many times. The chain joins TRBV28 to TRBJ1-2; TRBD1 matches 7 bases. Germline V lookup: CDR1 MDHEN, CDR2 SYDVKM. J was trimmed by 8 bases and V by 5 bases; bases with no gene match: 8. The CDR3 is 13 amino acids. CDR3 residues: CASSPPGQRGYTF. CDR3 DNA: TGTGCCAGCAGTCCTCCGGGACAGCGCGGCTACACCTTC.